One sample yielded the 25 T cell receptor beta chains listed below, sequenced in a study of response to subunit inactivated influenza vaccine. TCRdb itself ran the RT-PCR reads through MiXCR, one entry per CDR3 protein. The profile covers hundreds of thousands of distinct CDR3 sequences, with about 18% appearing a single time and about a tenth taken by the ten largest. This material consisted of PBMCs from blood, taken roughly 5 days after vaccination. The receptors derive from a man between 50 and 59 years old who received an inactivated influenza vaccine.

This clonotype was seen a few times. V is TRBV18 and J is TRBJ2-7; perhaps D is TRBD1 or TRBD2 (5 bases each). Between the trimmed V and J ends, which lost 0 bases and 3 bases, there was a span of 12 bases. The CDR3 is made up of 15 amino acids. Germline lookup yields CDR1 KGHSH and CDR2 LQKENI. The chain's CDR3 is CASSPPRGGDYEQYF. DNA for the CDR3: TGTGCCAGCTCACCACCGAGGGGTGGGGACTACGAGCAGTACTTC.

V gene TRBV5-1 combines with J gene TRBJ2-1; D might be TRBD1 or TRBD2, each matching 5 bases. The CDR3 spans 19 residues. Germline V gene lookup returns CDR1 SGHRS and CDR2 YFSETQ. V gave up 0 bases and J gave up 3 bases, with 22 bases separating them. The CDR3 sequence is CASSLAQAGRGAGYNEQFF. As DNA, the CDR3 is TGCGCCAGCAGCTTGGCCCAGGCTGGTCGAGGGGCCGGCTACAATGAGCAGTTCTTC.

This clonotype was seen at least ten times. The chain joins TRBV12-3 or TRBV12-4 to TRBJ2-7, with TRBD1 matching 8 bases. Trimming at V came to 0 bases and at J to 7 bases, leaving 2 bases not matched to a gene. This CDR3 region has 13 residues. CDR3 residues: CASSLAGQGEQYF. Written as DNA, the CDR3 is TGTGCCAGCAGTTTAGCCGGACAGGGAGAGCAGTACTTC.

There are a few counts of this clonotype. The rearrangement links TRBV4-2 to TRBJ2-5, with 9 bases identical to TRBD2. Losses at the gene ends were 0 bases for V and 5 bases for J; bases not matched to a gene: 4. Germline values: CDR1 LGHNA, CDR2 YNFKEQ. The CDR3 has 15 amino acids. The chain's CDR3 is CASSQDRGRAETQYF. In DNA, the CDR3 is TGTGCCAGCAGCCAAGATCGCGGGAGGGCCGAGACCCAGTACTTC.

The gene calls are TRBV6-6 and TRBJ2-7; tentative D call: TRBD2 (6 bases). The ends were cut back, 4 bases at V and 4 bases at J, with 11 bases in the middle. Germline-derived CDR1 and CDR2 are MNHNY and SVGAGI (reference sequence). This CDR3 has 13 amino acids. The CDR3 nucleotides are TGTGCCAGCAGTTGGGGGGATGTTTACGAGCAGTACTTC. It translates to CASSWGDVYEQYF.

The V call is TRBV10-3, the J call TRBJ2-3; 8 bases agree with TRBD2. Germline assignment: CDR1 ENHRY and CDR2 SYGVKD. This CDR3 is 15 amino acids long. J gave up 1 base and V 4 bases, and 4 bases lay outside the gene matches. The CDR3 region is CAISVSGTGTDTQYF. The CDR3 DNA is TGTGCCATCAGTGTTAGCGGGACTGGCACAGATACGCAGTATTTT.

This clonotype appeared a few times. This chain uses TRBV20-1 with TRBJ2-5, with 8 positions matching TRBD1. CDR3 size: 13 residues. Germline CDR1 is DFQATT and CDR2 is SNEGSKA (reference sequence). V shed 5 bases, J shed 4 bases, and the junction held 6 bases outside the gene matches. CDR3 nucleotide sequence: TGCAGTGCTGGGGACAGGAGGGGAGAGACCCAGTACTTC. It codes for CSAGDRRGETQYF.

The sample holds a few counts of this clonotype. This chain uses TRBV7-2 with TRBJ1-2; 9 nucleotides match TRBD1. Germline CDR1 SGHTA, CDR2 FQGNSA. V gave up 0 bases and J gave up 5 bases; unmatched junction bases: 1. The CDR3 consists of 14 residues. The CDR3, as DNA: TGTGCCAGCAGCTTAGCACAGGGGGCTTATGGCTACACCTTC. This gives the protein CASSLAQGAYGYTF.

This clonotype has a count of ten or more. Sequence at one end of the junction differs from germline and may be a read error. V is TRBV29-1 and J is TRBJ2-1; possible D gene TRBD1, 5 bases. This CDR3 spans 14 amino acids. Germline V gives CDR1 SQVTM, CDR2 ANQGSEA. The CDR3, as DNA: TGCAGCGTTGCAGGGCAGAACTCCAACAATGAGCAGTTCTTC. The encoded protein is CSVAGQNSNNEQFF.

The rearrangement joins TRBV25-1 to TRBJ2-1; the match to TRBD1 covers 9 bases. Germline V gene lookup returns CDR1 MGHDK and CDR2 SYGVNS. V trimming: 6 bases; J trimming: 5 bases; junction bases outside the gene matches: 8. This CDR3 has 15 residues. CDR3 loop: CASSHGTGLDNEQFF. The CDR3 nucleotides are TGTGCCAGCAGCCACGGGACAGGGCTCGACAATGAGCAGTTCTTC.

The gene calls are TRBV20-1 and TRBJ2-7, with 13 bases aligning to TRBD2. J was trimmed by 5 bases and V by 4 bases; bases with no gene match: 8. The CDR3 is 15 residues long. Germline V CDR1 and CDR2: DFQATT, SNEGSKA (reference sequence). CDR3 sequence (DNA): TGCAGTGCTATACTAGCGGGAGGGTCGGTCGACGAGCAGTACTTC. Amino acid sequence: CSAILAGGSVDEQYF.

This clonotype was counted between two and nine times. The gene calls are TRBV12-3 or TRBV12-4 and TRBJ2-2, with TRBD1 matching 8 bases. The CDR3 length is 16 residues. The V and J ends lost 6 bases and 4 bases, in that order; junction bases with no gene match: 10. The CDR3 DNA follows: TGTGCCAGCAGACCCCACAGGGGGGCGAGCACCGGGGAGCTGTTTTTT. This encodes CASRPHRGASTGELFF.

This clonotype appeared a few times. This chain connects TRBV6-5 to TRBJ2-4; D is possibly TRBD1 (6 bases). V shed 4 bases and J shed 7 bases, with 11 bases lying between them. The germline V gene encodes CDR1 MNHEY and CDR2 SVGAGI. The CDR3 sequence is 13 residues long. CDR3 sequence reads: CASSSGVRNIQYF. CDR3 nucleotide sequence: TGTGCCAGCAGTTCAGGGGTGAGGAACATTCAGTACTTC.

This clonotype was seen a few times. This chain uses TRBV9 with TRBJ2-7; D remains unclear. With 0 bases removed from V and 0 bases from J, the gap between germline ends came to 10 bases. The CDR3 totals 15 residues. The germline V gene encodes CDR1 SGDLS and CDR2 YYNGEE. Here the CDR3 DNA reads TGTGCCAGCAGCGTAGAGGCAGGTGACTCCTACGAGCAGTACTTC. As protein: CASSVEAGDSYEQYF. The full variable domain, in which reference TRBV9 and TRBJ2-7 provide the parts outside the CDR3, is DSGVTQTPKHLITATGQRVTLRCSPRSGDLSVYWYQQSLDQGLQFLIQYYNGEERAKGNILERFSAQQFPDLHSELNLSSLELGDSALYFCASSVEAGDSYEQYFGPGTRLTVT.

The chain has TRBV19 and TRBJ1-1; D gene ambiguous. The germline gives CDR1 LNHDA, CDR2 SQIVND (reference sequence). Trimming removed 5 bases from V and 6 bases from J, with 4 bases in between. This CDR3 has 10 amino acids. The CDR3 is CASSGPEAFF. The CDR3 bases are TGTGCCAGTAGTGGACCTGAAGCTTTCTTT.

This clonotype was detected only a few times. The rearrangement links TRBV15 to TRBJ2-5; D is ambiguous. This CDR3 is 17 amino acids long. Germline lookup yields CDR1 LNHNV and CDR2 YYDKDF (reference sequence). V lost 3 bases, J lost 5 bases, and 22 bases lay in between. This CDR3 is CATSRDAFDSLGETQYF. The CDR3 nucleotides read TGTGCCACCAGCAGGGATGCGTTTGACTCCCTGGGGGAGACCCAGTACTTC.

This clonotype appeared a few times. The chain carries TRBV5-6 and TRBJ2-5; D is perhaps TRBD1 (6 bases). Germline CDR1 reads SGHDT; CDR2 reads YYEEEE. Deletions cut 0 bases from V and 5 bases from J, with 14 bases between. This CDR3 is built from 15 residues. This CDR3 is CASSLDQGRGETQYF. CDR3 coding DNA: TGTGCCAGCAGCTTGGACCAGGGGAGAGGGGAGACCCAGTACTTC. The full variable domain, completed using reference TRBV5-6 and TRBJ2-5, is DAGVTQSPTHLIKTRGQQVTLRCSPKSGHDTVSWYQQALGQGPQFIFQYYEEEERQRGNFPDRFSGHQFPNYSSELNVNALLLGDSALYLCASSLDQGRGETQYFGPGTRLLVL.

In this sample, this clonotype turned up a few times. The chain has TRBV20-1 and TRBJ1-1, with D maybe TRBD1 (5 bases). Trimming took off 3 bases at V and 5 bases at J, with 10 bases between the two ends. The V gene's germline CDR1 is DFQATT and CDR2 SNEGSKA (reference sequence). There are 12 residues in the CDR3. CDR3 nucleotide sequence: TGCAGTGCTAGGAGGGGTCGGACTGAAGCTTTCTTT. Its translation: CSARRGRTEAFF.

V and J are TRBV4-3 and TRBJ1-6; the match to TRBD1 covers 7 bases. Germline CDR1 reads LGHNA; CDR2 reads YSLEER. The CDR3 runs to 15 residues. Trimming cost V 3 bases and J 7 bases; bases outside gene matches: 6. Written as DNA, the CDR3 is TGCGCCAGCAGCCAGACGGGACAGAGGAATTCACCCCTCCACTTT. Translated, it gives CASSQTGQRNSPLHF.

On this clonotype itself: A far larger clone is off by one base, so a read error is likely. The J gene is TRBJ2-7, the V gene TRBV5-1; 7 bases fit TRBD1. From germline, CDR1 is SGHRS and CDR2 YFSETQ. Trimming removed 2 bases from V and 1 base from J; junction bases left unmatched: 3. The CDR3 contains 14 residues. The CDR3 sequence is CASSFETGSYEQYF. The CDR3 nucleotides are TGCGCCAGCAGCTTCGAGACAGGGTCCTACGAGCAGTACTTC.

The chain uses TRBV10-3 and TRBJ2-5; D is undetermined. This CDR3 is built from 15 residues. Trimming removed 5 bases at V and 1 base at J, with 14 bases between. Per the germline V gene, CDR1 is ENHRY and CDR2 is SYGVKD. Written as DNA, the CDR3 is TGTGCCATCAGTAGTTCCCCCCGCTCCCAAGAGACCCAGTACTTC. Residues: CAISSSPRSQETQYF.

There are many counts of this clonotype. CDR3 in DNA: TGTGCCAGCAGCCGGGACAGGGTGAGGACCGGGGAGCTGTTTTTT. This codes for CASSRDRVRTGELFF. The rearrangement uses TRBV7-2 and TRBJ2-2; 9 bases fit TRBD1. The CDR3 totals 15 residues. CDR1 and CDR2 (germline): SGHTA, FQGNSA. With 5 bases clipped from V and 5 bases from J, the junction kept 6 bases outside the gene matches.

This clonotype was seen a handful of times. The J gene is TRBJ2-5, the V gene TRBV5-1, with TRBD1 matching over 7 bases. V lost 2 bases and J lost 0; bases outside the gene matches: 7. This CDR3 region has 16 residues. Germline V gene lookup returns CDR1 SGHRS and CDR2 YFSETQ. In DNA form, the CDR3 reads TGCGCCAGCAGCTTACAGGGGACAATGGACCAAGAGACCCAGTACTTC. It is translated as CASSLQGTMDQETQYF. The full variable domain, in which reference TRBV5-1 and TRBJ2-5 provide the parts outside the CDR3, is KAGVTQTPRYLIKTRGQQVTLSCSPISGHRSVSWYQQTPGQGLQFLFEYFSETQRNKGNFPGRFSGRQFSNSRSEMNVSTLELGDSALYLCASSLQGTMDQETQYFGPGTRLLVL.

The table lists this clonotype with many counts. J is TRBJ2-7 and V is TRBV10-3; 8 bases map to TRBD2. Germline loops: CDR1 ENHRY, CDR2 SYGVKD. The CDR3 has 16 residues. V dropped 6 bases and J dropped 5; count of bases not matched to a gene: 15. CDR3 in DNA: TGTGCCATCAGCGCAACCTCGGGGGGGCCTATGGACGAGCAGTACTTC. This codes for CAISATSGGPMDEQYF.

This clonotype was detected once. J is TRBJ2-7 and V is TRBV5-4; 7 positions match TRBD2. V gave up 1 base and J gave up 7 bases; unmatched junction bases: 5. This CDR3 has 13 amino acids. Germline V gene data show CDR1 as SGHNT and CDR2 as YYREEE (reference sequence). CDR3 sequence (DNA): TGTGCCAGCAGCTTGACGGGAGGTATGGAGCAGTACTTC. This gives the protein CASSLTGGMEQYF.